The T cell receptor beta chain under discussion was sequenced for a study of blood T cell repertoires in COVID-19. About the research overall: Samples taken during acute and convalescent COVID-19 were collected in the United States, Italy and Spain. T cells, B-cell-depleted T cells, or PBMCs supplied cDNA or gDNA.

CDR1 is MRHNA, CDR2 SNTAGT, per germline. The ends were cut back, 8 bases at V and 1 base at J, with 17 bases in the middle. The CDR3 sequence is 15 residues long. Individuals in the exposed group had encountered a COVID-19 case within 2 weeks preceding study entry. Authors' data handling: Using reference gene primer amplification, nucleated cell counts were estimated. Using immunoSEQ multiplex PCR, the repertoire was profiled, and TCRdb retains in-frame clones only, with some absent. The DNA was the basis for D and trimming; V, J and clone size are from that table. Of about 260,000 clones listed, about 87% were seen once; the top ten hold 0.87%.

Sequencing input: PBMCs or T cells enriched from blood (not recorded which). This chain links TRBV6-4 with TRBJ1-1; a weak D match, TRBD1 (6 bases). The receptor's source is a man aged 45-60 years who had been exposed to COVID-19. In DNA, the CDR3 is TGTGCCAGCCGACTTATCGGACAGCCGAACACTGAAGCTTTCTTT. It translates to CASRLIGQPNTEAFF.